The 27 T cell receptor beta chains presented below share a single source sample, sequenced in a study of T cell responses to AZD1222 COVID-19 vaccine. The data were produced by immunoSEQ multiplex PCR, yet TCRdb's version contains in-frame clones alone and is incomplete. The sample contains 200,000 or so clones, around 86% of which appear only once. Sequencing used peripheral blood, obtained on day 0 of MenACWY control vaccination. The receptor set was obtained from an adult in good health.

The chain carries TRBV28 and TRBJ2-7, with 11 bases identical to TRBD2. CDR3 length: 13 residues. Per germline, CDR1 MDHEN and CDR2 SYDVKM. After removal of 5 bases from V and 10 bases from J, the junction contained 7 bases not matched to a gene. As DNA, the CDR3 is TGTGCCAGCAGTCCCAGACTAGCGGGAACACAGTACTTC. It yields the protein CASSPRLAGTQYF.

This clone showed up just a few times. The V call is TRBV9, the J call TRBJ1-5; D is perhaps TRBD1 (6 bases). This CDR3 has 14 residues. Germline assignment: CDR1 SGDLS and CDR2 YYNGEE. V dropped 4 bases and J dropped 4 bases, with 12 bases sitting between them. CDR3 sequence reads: CASSSPGENQPQHF. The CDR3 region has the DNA TGTGCCAGCAGCTCACCAGGGGAAAATCAGCCCCAGCATTTT. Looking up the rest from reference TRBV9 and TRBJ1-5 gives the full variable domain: DSGVTQTPKHLITATGQRVTLRCSPRSGDLSVYWYQQSLDQGLQFLIQYYNGEERAKGNILERFSAQQFPDLHSELNLSSLELGDSALYFCASSSPGENQPQHFGDGTRLSIL.

The CDR3 is CASVPGGENNQPQHF. CDR3 nucleotides: TGTGCCAGCGTCCCCGGGGGGGAGAACAATCAGCCCCAGCATTTT. The V and J genes are TRBV6-5 and TRBJ1-5; TRBD1 is a possible D gene (5 bases). The V gene's germline CDR1 is MNHEY and CDR2 SVGAGI. V gave up 8 bases and J gave up 3 bases, with 17 bases separating them. CDR3 length: 15 amino acids.

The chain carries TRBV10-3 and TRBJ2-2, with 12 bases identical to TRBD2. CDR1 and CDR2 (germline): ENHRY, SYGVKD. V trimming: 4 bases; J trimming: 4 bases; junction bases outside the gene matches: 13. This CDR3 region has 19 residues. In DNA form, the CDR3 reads TGTGCCATCAGTGCTAGGACAGGGGGACTAGCGGGCACCACCGGGGAGCTGTTTTTT. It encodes CAISARTGGLAGTTGELFF.

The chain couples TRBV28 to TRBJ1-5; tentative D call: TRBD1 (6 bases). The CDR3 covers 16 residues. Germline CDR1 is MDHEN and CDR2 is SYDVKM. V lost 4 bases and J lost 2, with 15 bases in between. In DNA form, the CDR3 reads TGTGCCAGCAGTTCACACCAGGGGTTAGGCAATCAGCCCCAGCATTTT. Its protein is CASSSHQGLGNQPQHF.

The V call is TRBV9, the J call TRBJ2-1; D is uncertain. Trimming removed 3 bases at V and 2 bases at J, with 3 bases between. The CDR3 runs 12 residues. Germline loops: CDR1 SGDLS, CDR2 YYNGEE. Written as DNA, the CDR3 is TGTGCCAGCAGCGGACCCTACAATGAGCAGTTCTTC. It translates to CASSGPYNEQFF.

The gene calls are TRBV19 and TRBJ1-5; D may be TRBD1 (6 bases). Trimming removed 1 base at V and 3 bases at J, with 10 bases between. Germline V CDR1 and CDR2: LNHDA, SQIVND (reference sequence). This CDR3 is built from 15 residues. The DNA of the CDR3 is TGTGCCAGTAGTATAGTCGGGACAAACAATCAGCCCCAGCATTTT. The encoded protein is CASSIVGTNNQPQHF.

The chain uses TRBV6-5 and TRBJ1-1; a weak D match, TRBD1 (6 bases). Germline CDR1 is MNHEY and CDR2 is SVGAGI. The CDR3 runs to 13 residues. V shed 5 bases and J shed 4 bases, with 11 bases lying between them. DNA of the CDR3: TGTGCCAGCAGTCCTACAGGGAGCACTGAAGCTTTCTTT. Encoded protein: CASSPTGSTEAFF.

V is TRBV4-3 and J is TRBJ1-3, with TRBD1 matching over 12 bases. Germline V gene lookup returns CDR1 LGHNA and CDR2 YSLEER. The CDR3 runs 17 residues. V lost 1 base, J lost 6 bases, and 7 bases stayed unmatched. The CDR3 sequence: CASSQAGTGGIVNTIYF. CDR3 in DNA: TGCGCCAGCAGCCAAGCCGGGACAGGGGGCATAGTAAACACCATATATTTT.

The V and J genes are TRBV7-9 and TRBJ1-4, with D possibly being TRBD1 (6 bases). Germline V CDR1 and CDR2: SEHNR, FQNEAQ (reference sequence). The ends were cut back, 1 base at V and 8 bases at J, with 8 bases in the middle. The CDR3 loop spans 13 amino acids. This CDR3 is CASSLDRAEKLFF. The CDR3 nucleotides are TGTGCCAGCAGCTTAGACAGGGCCGAAAAACTGTTTTTT.

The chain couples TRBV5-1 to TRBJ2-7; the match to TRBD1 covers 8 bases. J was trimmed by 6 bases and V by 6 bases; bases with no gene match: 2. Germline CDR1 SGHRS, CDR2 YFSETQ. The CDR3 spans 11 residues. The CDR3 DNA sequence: TGCGCCAGCACAACAGGGGGCGAGCAGTACTTC. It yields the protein CASTTGGEQYF. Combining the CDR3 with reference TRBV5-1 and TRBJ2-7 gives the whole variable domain KAGVTQTPRYLIKTRGQQVTLSCSPISGHRSVSWYQQTPGQGLQFLFEYFSETQRNKGNFPGRFSGRQFSNSRSEMNVSTLELGDSALYLCASTTGGEQYFGPGTRLTVT.

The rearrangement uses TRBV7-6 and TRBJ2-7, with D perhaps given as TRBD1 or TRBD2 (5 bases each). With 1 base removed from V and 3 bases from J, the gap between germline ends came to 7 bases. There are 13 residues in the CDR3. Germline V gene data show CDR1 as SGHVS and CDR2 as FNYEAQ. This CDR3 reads CASSLGDVYEQYF. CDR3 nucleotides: TGTGCCAGCAGCTTAGGGGACGTCTACGAGCAGTACTTC.

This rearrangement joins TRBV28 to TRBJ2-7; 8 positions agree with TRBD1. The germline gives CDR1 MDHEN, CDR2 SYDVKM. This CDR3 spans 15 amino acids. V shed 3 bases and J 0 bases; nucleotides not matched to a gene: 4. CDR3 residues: CASSFQGAGSYEQYF. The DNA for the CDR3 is TGTGCCAGCAGTTTCCAGGGGGCAGGCTCCTACGAGCAGTACTTC.

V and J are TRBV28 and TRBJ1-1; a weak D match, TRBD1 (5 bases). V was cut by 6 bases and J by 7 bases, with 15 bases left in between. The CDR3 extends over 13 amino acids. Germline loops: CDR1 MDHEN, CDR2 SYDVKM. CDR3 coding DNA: TGTGCCAGCAGGGATGGAGGGGTCGGTGAAGCTTTCTTT. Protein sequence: CASRDGGVGEAFF.

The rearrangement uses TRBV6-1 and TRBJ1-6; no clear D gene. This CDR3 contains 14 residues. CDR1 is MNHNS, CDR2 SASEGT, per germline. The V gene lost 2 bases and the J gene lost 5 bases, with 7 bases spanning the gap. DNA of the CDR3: TGTGCCAGCAGTGAATTGCCCCATAATTCACCCCTCCACTTT. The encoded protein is CASSELPHNSPLHF.

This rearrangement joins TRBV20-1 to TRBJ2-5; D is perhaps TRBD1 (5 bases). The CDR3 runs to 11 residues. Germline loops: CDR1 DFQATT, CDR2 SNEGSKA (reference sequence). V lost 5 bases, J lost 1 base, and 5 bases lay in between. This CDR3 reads CSADSQETQYF. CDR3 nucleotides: TGCAGTGCTGACAGCCAAGAGACCCAGTACTTC.

The CDR3 nucleotides read TGTGCCATCAGTGATGGACAGGGGCTCACCGGGGAGCTGTTTTTT. Protein product: CAISDGQGLTGELFF. This chain links TRBV10-3 with TRBJ2-2; 9 nucleotides align to TRBD1. This CDR3 has 15 residues. Germline V lookup: CDR1 ENHRY, CDR2 SYGVKD. The ends lost 3 bases at V and 4 bases at J; junction bases unmatched: 3.

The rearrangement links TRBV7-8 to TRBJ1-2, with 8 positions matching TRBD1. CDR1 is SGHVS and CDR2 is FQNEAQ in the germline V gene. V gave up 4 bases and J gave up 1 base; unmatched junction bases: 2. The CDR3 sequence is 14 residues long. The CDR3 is CASSSGGSNYGYTF. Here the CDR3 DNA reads TGTGCCAGCAGCTCAGGGGGCAGTAACTATGGCTACACCTTC.

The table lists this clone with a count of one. CDR3: CATHIPEQGPNSGNTIYF. CDR3 DNA: TGTGCCACCCACATTCCCGAGCAGGGACCTAACTCTGGAAACACCATATATTTT. The chain has TRBV2 and TRBJ1-3; tentative D call: TRBD1 (5 bases). V dropped 10 bases and J dropped 0 bases, with 25 bases sitting between them. This CDR3 is built from 18 residues. Germline V gene data show CDR1 as SNHLY and CDR2 as FYNNEI.

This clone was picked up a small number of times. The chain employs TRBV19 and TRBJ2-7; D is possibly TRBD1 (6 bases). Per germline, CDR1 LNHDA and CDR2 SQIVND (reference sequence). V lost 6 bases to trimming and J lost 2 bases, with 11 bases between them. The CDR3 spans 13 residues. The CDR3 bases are TGTGCCAGTAGCCAGGGGCTCCCCTACGAGCAGTACTTC. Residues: CASSQGLPYEQYF.

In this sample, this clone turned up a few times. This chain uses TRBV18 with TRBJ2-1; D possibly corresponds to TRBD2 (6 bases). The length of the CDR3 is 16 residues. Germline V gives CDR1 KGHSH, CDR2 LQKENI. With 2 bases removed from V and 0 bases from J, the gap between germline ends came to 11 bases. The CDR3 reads CASSPVTSSSYNEQFF. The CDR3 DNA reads TGTGCCAGCTCACCAGTAACTAGCAGCTCCTACAATGAGCAGTTCTTC.

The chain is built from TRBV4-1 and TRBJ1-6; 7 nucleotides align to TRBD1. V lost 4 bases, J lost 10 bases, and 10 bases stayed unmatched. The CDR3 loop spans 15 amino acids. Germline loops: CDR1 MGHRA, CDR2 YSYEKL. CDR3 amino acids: CASSLRQGEPSPLHF. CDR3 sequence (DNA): TGCGCCAGCAGCCTGAGACAGGGAGAGCCATCACCCCTCCACTTT.

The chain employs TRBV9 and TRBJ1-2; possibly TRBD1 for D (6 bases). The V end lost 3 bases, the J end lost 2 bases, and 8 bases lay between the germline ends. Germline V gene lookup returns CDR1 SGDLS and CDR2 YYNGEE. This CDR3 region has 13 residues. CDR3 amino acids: CASSETGNYGYTF. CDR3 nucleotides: TGTGCCAGCAGCGAGACAGGCAACTATGGCTACACCTTC.

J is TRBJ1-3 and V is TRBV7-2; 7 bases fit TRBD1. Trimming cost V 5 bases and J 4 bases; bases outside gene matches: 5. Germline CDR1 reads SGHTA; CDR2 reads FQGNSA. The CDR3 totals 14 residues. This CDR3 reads CASSLDRDGNTIYF. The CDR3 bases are TGTGCCAGCAGCCTCGACAGGGACGGAAACACCATATATTTT.

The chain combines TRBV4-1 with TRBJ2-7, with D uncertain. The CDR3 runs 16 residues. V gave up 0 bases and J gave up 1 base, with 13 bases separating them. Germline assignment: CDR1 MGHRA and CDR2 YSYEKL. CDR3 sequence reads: CASSQESRLWSYEQYF. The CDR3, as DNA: TGCGCCAGCAGCCAAGAATCCAGGTTATGGTCCTACGAGCAGTACTTC.

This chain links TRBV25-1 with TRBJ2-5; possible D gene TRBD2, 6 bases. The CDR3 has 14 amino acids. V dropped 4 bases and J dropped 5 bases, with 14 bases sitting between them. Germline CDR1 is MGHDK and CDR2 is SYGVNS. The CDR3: CASSVGGMGETQYF. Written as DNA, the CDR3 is TGTGCCAGCAGTGTCGGCGGGATGGGGGAGACCCAGTACTTC. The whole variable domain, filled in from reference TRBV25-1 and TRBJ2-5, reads EADIYQTPRYLVIGTGKKITLECSQTMGHDKMYWYQQDPGMELHLIHYSYGVNSTEKGDLSSESTVSRIRTEHFPLTLESARPSHTSQYLCASSVGGMGETQYFGPGTRLLVL.

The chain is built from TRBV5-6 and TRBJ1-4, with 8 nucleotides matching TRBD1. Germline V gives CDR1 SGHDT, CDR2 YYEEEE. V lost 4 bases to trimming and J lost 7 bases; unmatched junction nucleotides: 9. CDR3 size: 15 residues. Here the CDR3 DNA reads TGTGCCAGCAGCACCCCAGGGGGCGCGGGTGAAAAACTGTTTTTT. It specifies CASSTPGGAGEKLFF.